These 30 T cell receptor beta chains came from one sample sequenced in a study of Graves' ophthalmopathy and Graves' hyperthyroidism. Amplification of TCR beta CDR3 regions used RNA transcripts. Second-round multiplex PCR came after a first-round RT-PCR that employed HTBI primers. Using its own MiXCR run on the multiplex PCR reads, TCRdb lists one record per CDR3 protein. The sample lists about 640,000 distinct CDR3 sequences, approximately 39% seen once, with over 2.5% in the top ten. The source material was peripheral blood. Receptor source: an adult man with Graves' ophthalmopathy.

The CDR3 protein is CASSQTGVGNTIYF. Here the CDR3 DNA reads TGTGCCAGCAGCCAAACAGGGGTCGGAAACACCATATATTTT. The V and J genes are TRBV3-1 and TRBJ1-3; 7 bases are a match to TRBD1. The V gene's germline CDR1 is LGHDT and CDR2 YNNKEL (reference sequence). There are 14 residues in the CDR3. V lost 2 bases, J lost 4 bases, and 2 bases stayed unmatched.

This clonotype came up many times. The rearrangement links TRBV12-3 or TRBV12-4 to TRBJ1-1; 10 positions agree with TRBD1. CDR3 length: 12 residues. Losses at the gene ends were 4 bases for V and 7 bases for J; bases not matched to a gene: 0. CDR3 DNA sequence: TGTGCCAGCAGTTGGGACAGGGGTGAAGCTTTCTTT. Amino acid sequence: CASSWDRGEAFF.

This chain joins TRBV29-1 and TRBJ1-3, with D possibly being TRBD1 (5 bases). Germline V CDR1 and CDR2: SQVTM, ANQGSEA. The V gene lost 7 bases and the J gene lost 5 bases, with 15 bases spanning the gap. The CDR3 loop spans 13 amino acids. CDR3 in DNA: TGCAGCGCCGTTGGGACCGCCCGAAACACCATATATTTT. Protein: CSAVGTARNTIYF.

This clonotype was counted ten times or more. The chain recombines TRBV4-2 with TRBJ2-5; D call uncertain. V lost 0 bases, J lost 9 bases, and 8 bases lay in between. CDR3 length equals 12 residues. CDR1 and CDR2 (germline): LGHNA, YNFKEQ. Here the CDR3 DNA reads TGTGCCAGCAGCCAAGAAAGAGACTCCCAGTACTTC. Protein: CASSQERDSQYF.

V gene TRBV9 combines with J gene TRBJ1-6; TRBD1 agrees at 7 bases. Germline CDR1 reads SGDLS; CDR2 reads YYNGEE. Losses at the gene ends were 4 bases for V and 7 bases for J; bases not matched to a gene: 14. The CDR3 length is 17 residues. This CDR3 reads CASSSRGWDSGNSPLHF. CDR3 DNA sequence: TGTGCCAGCAGCTCCAGGGGATGGGACAGCGGAAATTCACCCCTCCACTTT.

V usage is TRBV29-1 and J usage is TRBJ1-4, with 9 bases aligning to TRBD1. CDR1 and CDR2 (germline): SQVTM, ANQGSEA. This CDR3 contains 14 residues. The V gene end was trimmed by 4 bases and the J gene end by 7 bases; junction bases not matched to a gene: 7. The DNA for the CDR3 is TGCAGCGTTGGGGGGACAGGGTATGGTGAAAAACTGTTTTTT. Translating gives CSVGGTGYGEKLFF.

On this clonotype: This may be a read error: a much more frequent sequence differs by one nucleotide. The chain joins TRBV7-9 to TRBJ1-1; D not resolved. Trimming cost V 7 bases and J 4 bases, with 13 bases left between them. The CDR3 consists of 13 residues. Per germline, CDR1 SEHNR and CDR2 FQNEAQ (reference sequence). The CDR3 bases are TGTGCCAGCATCGGGGATTCGATCACTGAAGCTTTCTTT. Translated: CASIGDSITEAFF.

This clonotype was detected ten times or more. The V and J genes are TRBV12-3 or TRBV12-4 and TRBJ2-5; no clear D gene. Trimming left V 6 bases short and J 0 bases short, with 11 bases between. The CDR3 consists of 14 residues. The CDR3 spells CASSSPPNQETQYF. In DNA, the CDR3 is TGTGCCAGCAGCTCCCCGCCAAACCAAGAGACCCAGTACTTC.

Ten or more counts support this clonotype. The chain employs TRBV20-1 and TRBJ1-5; no firm D call. CDR1 and CDR2 (germline): DFQATT, SNEGSKA (reference sequence). Trimming removed 4 bases at V and 7 bases at J, with 20 bases between. The CDR3 is 15 amino acids. CDR3 sequence reads: CSATGSGRGRQPQHF. The DNA for the CDR3 is TGCAGTGCTACAGGTTCTGGTCGGGGAAGGCAGCCCCAGCATTTT.

As to this clonotype: The DNA is omitted, as the CDR3 cannot be located on it reliably, and the CDR3 follows TCRdb's listing. The chain recombines TRBV9 with TRBJ2-2; the table calls TRBD1, which could not be checked here. Germline CDR1 and CDR2: SGDLS and YYNGEE. The CDR3 spans 14 amino acids, including both terminal residues. The CDR3 reads CASSARWGTGSCFF.

Ten or more counts support this clonotype. The genes are TRBV20-1 and TRBJ1-2, with D possibly TRBD1 on 5 matching bases. The CDR3 has 15 amino acids. V was cut by 6 bases and J by 4 bases, with 21 bases left in between. Looked up from germline, CDR1 is DFQATT and CDR2 is SNEGSKA (reference sequence). The CDR3 nucleotides are TGCAGTGCCTGGACTCCTGAGGGGTCTGGCTATGGCTACACCTTC. It specifies CSAWTPEGSGYGYTF.

The chain carries TRBV10-3 and TRBJ2-6; D is undetermined. The CDR3 is 16 residues long. V was cut by 2 bases and J by 0 bases, with 8 bases left in between. Germline loops: CDR1 ENHRY, CDR2 SYGVKD. The CDR3 spells CAISEGGVSGANVLTF. Written as DNA, the CDR3 is TGTGCCATCAGTGAGGGCGGAGTCTCTGGGGCCAACGTCCTGACTTTC.

The genes are TRBV7-9 and TRBJ1-3; D is perhaps TRBD1 (5 bases). The CDR3 has 15 residues. Germline V CDR1 and CDR2: SEHNR, FQNEAQ (reference sequence). Trimming took 6 bases from V and 8 from J, leaving 20 bases between them. The CDR3: CASSLQSTWGYTIYF. CDR3 nucleotides: TGTGCCAGCAGTTTACAGAGCACCTGGGGCTACACCATATATTTT. Based on the CDR3 plus reference TRBV7-9 and TRBJ1-3, the full variable domain is DTGVSQNPRHKITKRGQNVTFRCDPISEHNRLYWYRQTLGQGPEFLTYFQNEAQLEKSRLLSDRFSAERPKGSFSTLEIQRTEQGDSAMYLCASSLQSTWGYTIYFGEGSWLTVV.

This chain joins TRBV7-3 and TRBJ2-2; either TRBD1 or TRBD2 may supply D (6 bases each). Germline V gene data show CDR1 as SGHTA and CDR2 as FQGTGA. The CDR3 consists of 16 residues. Trimming took 0 bases from V and 4 from J, leaving 12 bases between them. Written as DNA, the CDR3 is TGTGCCAGCAGCTTAACCCCGGGGGCGGGCACCGGGGAGCTGTTTTTT. Encoded protein: CASSLTPGAGTGELFF.

CDR3 coding DNA: TGTGCCAGCAGTTTAACGGCTAGCGGGACCTACGAGCATTTT. Its protein is CASSLTASGTYEHF. V and J are TRBV2 and TRBJ1-5, with TRBD1 as a possible D gene (5 bases). Trimming left V 5 bases short and J 14 bases short, with 22 bases between. Germline CDR1 and CDR2: SNHLY and FYNNEI. The CDR3 covers 14 residues.

Many counts were recorded for this clonotype. CDR3 protein: CASSPGQGSGGALEQYF. CDR3 bases: TGCGCCAGCAGCCCGGGACAGGGGTCTGGAGGGGCCCTCGAGCAGTACTTC. J is TRBJ2-7 and V is TRBV5-1; the match to TRBD1 covers 10 bases. Per germline, CDR1 SGHRS and CDR2 YFSETQ. The CDR3 is made up of 17 amino acids. V shed 4 bases and J 6 bases; nucleotides not matched to a gene: 16. Full variable domain (outside the CDR3, taken from reference TRBV5-1 and TRBJ2-7): KAGVTQTPRYLIKTRGQQVTLSCSPISGHRSVSWYQQTPGQGLQFLFEYFSETQRNKGNFPGRFSGRQFSNSRSEMNVSTLELGDSALYLCASSPGQGSGGALEQYFGPGTRLTVT.

The chain links TRBV29-1 to TRBJ1-1; TRBD1 agrees at 10 bases. This CDR3 is built from 17 residues. The V segment lost 0 bases and the J segment 1 base; nucleotides outside the gene matches: 8. Germline values: CDR1 SQVTM, CDR2 ANQGSEA. CDR3 DNA: TGCAGCGTTGAAGAGGGTGACAGGGGGCGCGGGAACACTGAAGCTTTCTTT. Amino acids: CSVEEGDRGRGNTEAFF.

This clonotype is a singleton in its sample. One junction end does not reproduce the germline sequence, and a read error may be involved. The chain joins TRBV10-3 to TRBJ1-5; D gene ambiguous. The CDR3 has 15 amino acids. Germline CDR1 reads ENHRY; CDR2 reads SYGVKD. CDR3 sequence reads: CASSLGPNSNRPQHF. Written as DNA, the CDR3 is TGTGCCAGCAGCTTAGGGCCTAATAGCAATCGGCCCCAGCATTTT.

The V gene is TRBV10-3, the J gene TRBJ1-5, with a weak D call TRBD1 (5 bases). Trimming took 10 bases from V and 6 from J, leaving 19 bases between them. The CDR3 totals 14 residues. Germline V CDR1 and CDR2: ENHRY, SYGVKD. The CDR3 sequence: CASRWQGMAQPQHF. The CDR3 nucleotides are TGTGCCAGCAGATGGCAGGGCATGGCTCAGCCCCAGCATTTT.

This chain joins TRBV29-1 and TRBJ1-2; 7 positions agree with TRBD1. Germline V CDR1 and CDR2: SQVTM, ANQGSEA. V gave up 5 bases and J gave up 4 bases; unmatched junction bases: 10. The CDR3 spans 14 residues. This chain's CDR3 is CSVRSTGYTYGYTF. DNA of the CDR3: TGCAGCGTTCGCTCGACAGGGTACACCTATGGCTACACCTTC.

In this sample, this clonotype turned up a few times. The V call is TRBV12-5, the J call TRBJ2-2; no firm D call. This CDR3 is built from 14 residues. Trimming shortened V by 3 bases and J by 2 bases, and 7 bases separated the two germline ends. The germline gives CDR1 LGHNT, CDR2 FRNRAP. The CDR3 DNA sequence: TGTGCTAGTGGTTTTCGCATTAACACCGGGGAGCTGTTTTTT. This gives the protein CASGFRINTGELFF.

In this sample, this clonotype turned up many times. This chain links TRBV12-3 or TRBV12-4 with TRBJ1-5; possibly TRBD1 for D (5 bases). The CDR3 covers 17 residues. Trimming left V 3 bases short and J 0 bases short, with 15 bases between. This CDR3 is CASSFGGDEDSNQPQHF. CDR3 bases: TGTGCCAGCAGTTTCGGGGGGGATGAGGATAGCAATCAGCCCCAGCATTTT.

For this clonotype: A much larger clone differs by one base, so this may be a read error. The gene calls are TRBV20-1 and TRBJ2-7; TRBD1 agrees at 9 bases. Germline-derived CDR1 and CDR2 are DFQATT and SNEGSKA (reference sequence). The CDR3 contains 14 residues. CDR3 residues: CSALLGTGTNEQCF. CDR3 bases: TGCAGTGCTTTACTCGGGACAGGGACAAACGAGCAGTGCTTC.

This clonotype was seen repeatedly, ten times or more. This rearrangement joins TRBV6-2 or TRBV6-3 to TRBJ2-7, with D possibly being TRBD2 (5 bases). Trimming left V 2 bases short and J 0 bases short, with 8 bases between. The germline gives CDR1 MNHEY, CDR2 SVGEGT. The CDR3 loop spans 14 amino acids. The CDR3 nucleotides read TGTGCCAGCAGTTACGGGAGTCTCTCCTACGAGCAGTACTTC. This sequence encodes CASSYGSLSYEQYF.

As concerns this clonotype: This may stem from a read error, because a much larger clone lies one nucleotide away. This chain joins TRBV20-1 and TRBJ1-2, with D maybe TRBD1 (6 bases). Germline CDR1 reads DFQATT; CDR2 reads SNEGSKA (reference sequence). CDR3 size: 15 residues. The CDR3 coding sequence is TGCAGTGCTAGAGATCGAGAGGGGGGCGTCTATGGCCACACCTTC. It yields the protein CSARDREGGVYGHTF.

As to this clonotype: One end of the junction varies from germline; a read error may be responsible. V is TRBV7-9 and J is TRBJ2-5; 12 bases fit TRBD2. CDR3 length: 15 residues. CDR1 and CDR2 (germline): SEHNR, FQNEAQ (reference sequence). CDR3 DNA sequence: TGTGCCAGCAGCCCGACTAGCGGGGGACAAGAGGCCCAGTACTTC. Residues: CASSPTSGGQEAQYF.

The genes are TRBV2 and TRBJ2-5; 11 nucleotides match TRBD1. The CDR3 runs 15 residues. Germline assignment: CDR1 SNHLY and CDR2 FYNNEI. Losses at the gene ends were 6 bases for V and 5 bases for J; bases not matched to a gene: 8. CDR3 DNA: TGTGCCAGCAGCGGCGGACAGGGGGCATTTGAGACCCAGTACTTC. Its protein is CASSGGQGAFETQYF. The full variable domain, with the rest looked up from reference TRBV2 and TRBJ2-5, is EPEVTQTPSHQVTQMGQEVILRCVPISNHLYFYWYRQILGQKVEFLVSFYNNEISEKSEIFDDQFSVERPDGSNFTLKIRSTKLEDSAMYFCASSGGQGAFETQYFGPGTRLLVL.

This clonotype was counted at least ten times. This rearrangement joins TRBV11-3 to TRBJ1-6, with D uncertain. The germline gives CDR1 SGHNT, CDR2 YENEEA. The CDR3 is made up of 13 amino acids. The V gene lost 5 bases and the J gene lost 9 bases, with 11 bases spanning the gap. In DNA, the CDR3 is TGTGCCAGCAGCGCCGGACTAGCTTCACCCCTCCACTTT. Translating it yields CASSAGLASPLHF.

This clonotype came up a few times. The J gene is TRBJ2-2, the V gene TRBV11-1; a weak D match, TRBD2 (6 bases). Germline CDR1 and CDR2: SGHAT and FQDESV (reference sequence). With 1 base removed from V and 2 bases from J, the gap between germline ends came to 14 bases. CDR3 size: 17 residues. Here the CDR3 DNA reads TGTGCCAGCAGCTTAGGTCGGGAGTGGTCTAACACCGGGGAGCTGTTTTTT. Encoded protein: CASSLGREWSNTGELFF. Combining the CDR3 with reference TRBV11-1 and TRBJ2-2 gives the whole variable domain EAEVAQSPRYKITEKSQAVAFWCDPISGHATLYWYRQILGQGPELLVQFQDESVVDDSQLPKDRFSAERLKGVDSTLKIQPAELGDSAMYLCASSLGREWSNTGELFFGEGSRLTVL.

Details on this clonotype: Being one base from a much bigger clone, this may be a read error. V is TRBV19 and J is TRBJ2-2; 8 positions agree with TRBD1. Germline-derived CDR1 and CDR2 are LNHDA and SQIVND (reference sequence). The CDR3 has 14 residues. V lost 5 bases to trimming and J lost 4 bases; unmatched junction nucleotides: 3. The CDR3 sequence: CASSAGQGTGELFF. Written as DNA, the CDR3 is TGTGCCAGTAGTGCTGGACAGGGCACCGGGGAGCTGTTTTTT. The full variable domain, in which reference TRBV19 and TRBJ2-2 provide the parts outside the CDR3, is DGGITQSPKYLFRKEGQNVTLSCEQNLNHDAMYWYRQDPGQGLRLIYYSQIVNDFQKGDIAEGYSVSREKKESFPLTVTSAQKNPTAFYLCASSAGQGTGELFFGEGSRLTVL.